This TCR beta chain emerged from a study of T cells in localized non-small cell lung cancer. Whole-study findings and limits: Adjacent lung was found to contain a median roughly 60 of the top 100 tumor clones.

Trimming removed 4 bases at V and 3 bases at J, with 4 bases between. Germline V gene data show CDR1 as MDHEN and CDR2 as SYDVKM. The CDR3 contains 11 residues. TCRdb keeps only in-frame clones here, not all; method: immunoSEQ multiplex PCR. The repertoire holds fewer than 20,000 clones, with about 90% as singletons. As regards this clone: The antigen remains unidentified.

The sequence derives from a woman aged 35 to 70 with stage III lung adenocarcinoma. The chain has TRBV28 and TRBJ2-7, with unresolved D. Source: peripheral blood mononuclear cells, taken before any cancer treatment. In DNA, the CDR3 is TGTGCCAGCAGTTCTTACTACGAGCAGTACTTC. This sequence encodes CASSSYYEQYF.